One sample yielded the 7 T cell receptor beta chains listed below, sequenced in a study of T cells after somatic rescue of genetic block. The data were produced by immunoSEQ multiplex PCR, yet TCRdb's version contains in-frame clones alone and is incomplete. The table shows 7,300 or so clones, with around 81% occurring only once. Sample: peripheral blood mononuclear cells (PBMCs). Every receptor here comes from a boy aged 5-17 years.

Written as DNA, the CDR3 is TGTGCCAGCAGAGGGGGAGAACGAGCTTTCTTT. Translating gives CASRGGERAFF. The chain joins TRBV2 to TRBJ1-1; D may be TRBD1 (6 bases). The CDR3 loop spans 11 amino acids. The germline gives CDR1 SNHLY, CDR2 FYNNEI. The V and J ends lost 6 bases and 10 bases respectively, with 12 bases between them.

CDR3 bases: TGTGCCAGCGGAAGGGACAGGATGAACACTGAAGCTTTCTTT. Its protein is CASGRDRMNTEAFF. This sequence joins TRBV27 and TRBJ1-1, with 8 nucleotides matching TRBD1. V dropped 8 bases and J dropped 0; count of bases not matched to a gene: 5. The CDR3 is made up of 14 amino acids. The germline V gene encodes CDR1 MNHEY and CDR2 SMNVEV (reference sequence).

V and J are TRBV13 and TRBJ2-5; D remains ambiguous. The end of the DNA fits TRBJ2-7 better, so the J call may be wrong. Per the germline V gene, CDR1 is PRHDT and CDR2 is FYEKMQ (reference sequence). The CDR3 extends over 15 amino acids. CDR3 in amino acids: CASSSRLQATYEQYF. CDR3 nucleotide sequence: TGTGCCAGCAGCTCGCGACTTCAGGCGACCTACGAGCAGTACTTC.

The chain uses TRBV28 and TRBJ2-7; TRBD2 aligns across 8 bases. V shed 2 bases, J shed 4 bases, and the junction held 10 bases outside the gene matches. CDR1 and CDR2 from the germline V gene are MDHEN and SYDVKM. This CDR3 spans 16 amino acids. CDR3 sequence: CASSLRPRLAIYEQYF. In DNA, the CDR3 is TGTGCCAGCAGTTTACGGCCGAGACTAGCGATATACGAGCAGTACTTC.

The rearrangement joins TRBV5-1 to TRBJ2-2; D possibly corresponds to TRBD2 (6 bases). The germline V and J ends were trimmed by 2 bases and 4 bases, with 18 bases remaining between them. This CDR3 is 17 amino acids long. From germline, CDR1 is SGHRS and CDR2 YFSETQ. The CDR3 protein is CASSFFGGLRFTGELFF. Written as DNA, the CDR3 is TGCGCCAGCAGCTTCTTCGGAGGGTTAAGGTTCACCGGGGAGCTGTTTTTT.

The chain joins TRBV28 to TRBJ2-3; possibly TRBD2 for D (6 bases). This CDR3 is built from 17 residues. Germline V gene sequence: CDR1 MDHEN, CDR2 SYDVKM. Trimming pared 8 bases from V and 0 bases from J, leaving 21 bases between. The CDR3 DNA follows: TGTGCCAGCGTACGGGAGCGGGCGCGGCACAGCACAGATACGCAGTATTTT. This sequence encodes CASVRERARHSTDTQYF.

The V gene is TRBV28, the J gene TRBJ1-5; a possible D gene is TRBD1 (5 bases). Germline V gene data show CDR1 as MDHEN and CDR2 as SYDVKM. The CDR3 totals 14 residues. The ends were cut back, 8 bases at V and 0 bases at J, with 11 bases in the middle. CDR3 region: CASGSGDSNQPQHF. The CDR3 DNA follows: TGTGCCAGCGGCTCGGGGGATAGCAATCAGCCCCAGCATTTT.